This note documents a single TCR beta chain sequence. The specificity of this receptor is unknown. No base qualities exist here, and no much larger clone lies one base off it. TCRbeta repertoires were sequenced from genomic DNA with the immunoSEQ hsTCRB assay version 4 in survey mode. Genomic DNA was diluted to about 9.4 ng/uL, using up to 1 ug per sample for TCRbeta sequencing. Processing in the source paper ran as follows. ImmunoSeq Analyzer 3.0 was used for analysis of TCRbeta data, and diversity was computed on productive nucleotide rearrangements. The improved Chao index was used to estimate lower-bound TCR diversity, and the Gini coefficient was used to estimate clonality using the Immunarch R package. Different nucleotide rearrangements encoding the same CDR3beta amino acid sequence were treated as distinct clonotypes. Differential abundance analysis found TCRbeta sequences that were significantly enriched in antigen-responding cells compared with anti-CD3/anti-CD28-activated cells. GLIPH2 clustered TCRs by predicted peptide-MHC specificity, both within individual participants and across merged participant data sets. The source is immuneACCESS, and TCRdb retained only in-frame sequences with V and J called. Part of the clones is not carried over; for the studies checked, unresolved V genes explain less than half of this, and the remainder is unexplained. D and trimming were read from the DNA, whereas the V and J calls and clone size are those reported in that table. The sample table contains fewer than 40,000 clones; only one count was recorded for more than 75% of them. The top ten hold about 6% of the sample.

The sample's treatment or condition, from its label and the paper: suppressive antiretroviral therapy. Cells were stimulated with lysates of CMV-infected fibroblasts at roughly 10 ug/mL. Memory CD4+ T cells that did not respond, being CD40L-negative, CD69-negative and CD45RO-high, were sorted as memory populations depleted of antigen-responding cells. HIV-1-infected adults in whom suppressive ART had been started during chronic infection were enrolled as participants. Participants had undetectable plasma HIV-1 RNA below 50 copies/mL for at least 4 years. To be included, a participant needed positive CMV serology and a CD4+ T cell count above 400 cells/uL. Before stimulation, PBMCs were isolated using density centrifugation and depleted of CD8+ T cells. Stimulation of CD8-depleted PBMCs was carried out for approximately 17 hours with anti-CD28/CD49d costimulation, CD40-blocking antibody and enfuvirtide, to prevent new infections. Cell sorting was performed on a Beckman Coulter MoFlo Legacy or XDP sorter, and dead cells were excluded with propidium iodide. The QIAamp DNA Mini Kit was used for genomic DNA extraction from samples above one million cells, and the Quick-DNA Microprep Kit was used otherwise.

The CDR3 numbers 13 residues from cysteine through phenylalanine. Just CDR3 DNA is preserved here, 39 bases in frame from base 1. V sheds 8 bases and J sheds 2 bases, leaving 9 bases between their ends. For CDR1 and CDR2, the germline V gene lists MDHEN and SYDVKM. This entry belongs to a study of persistence of HIV-infected CD4 T cells (dated by TCRdb to about 2020). In the study overall: CMV- and HIV-1 Gag-responding CD4+ T cells were isolated from ART-treated individuals so that antigen-driven clonal expansion of HIV-1-infected cells could be examined. The median time participants had been on suppressive ART was 8 years. Peripheral blood samples of up to roughly 200 mL were obtained at multiple time points, with the exception of a couple of participants, for whom leukapheresis was performed at a single time point. The clonality of all cells in each sorted population was assessed by TCRbeta sequencing, whereas the clonality of infected cells was assessed by proviral sequencing. For the TCR cluster analysis across participants, 8 or 9 participants were included for CMV and about seven participants for Gag. Broader findings and caveats from the paper: Significantly lower TCRbeta richness was observed in CMV- and Gag-responding cells than in anti-CD3/anti-CD28-responding cells, and higher oligoclonality was observed in CMV-responding cells than in CD3/CD28-stimulated and Gag-responding cells. Within the same sorted populations, TCR oligoclonality correlated with proviral oligoclonality. Only a small number of individuals took part in the study, and the range of antigens tested was limited. Because the TCR analyses were done in bulk, restricting them to just the rare CMV-responding cells that actually carried HIV-1 proviruses was not possible. Antigen-responding cells were enriched for expanded CDR3beta sequences that were degenerate, which suggests that CD4+ responses to CMV and Gag underwent convergent selection.

Sample: CD4+ T cells sorted from PBMCs after roughly 18-hour stimulation, taken from a patient who received antiretroviral therapy. Read against the paper, the sample's cell subset or site label means: CD40L-CD69- CD45RO-high memory CD4 T cells not responding to CMV lysate. This sequence was found in an adult woman with HIV who was CMV-seropositive. The chain is assembled from TRBV28 and TRBJ2-2, with no D gene named confidently. The CDR3 region: CASQLLNTGELFF. Here is the DNA: TGTGCCAGCCAGCTACTTAACACCGGGGAGCTGTTTTTT.